Each of the 8 T cell receptor beta chains below was sequenced from the same sample in a study of human T cells and chemical hapten exposure. Indicated time point: patch test 1, 2 weeks after DPC sensitization. Treatment given: therapeutic diphenylcyclopropenone sensitization with weekly scalp DPC. TCRdb reanalysed the RACE reads using MiXCR and keeps one entry per CDR3 protein. The top ten hold approximately 6.7% of the sample, which has roughly 180,000 distinct CDR3 sequences, approximately 20% seen once. The sample in question was whole blood, obtained in connection with sensitization to the hapten diphenylcyclopropenone (DPC). Receptors originate from a woman in her fifties or sixties with alopecia areata. Some clones in this sample may be carry-over from other donors' samples.

This clonotype was picked up a small number of times. This chain uses TRBV7-9 with TRBJ2-1, with 11 bases lining up with TRBD2. Per germline, CDR1 SEHNR and CDR2 FQNEAQ (reference sequence). The CDR3 sequence is 17 residues long. V lost 2 bases, J lost 5 bases, and 8 bases stayed unmatched. The CDR3 reads CASSLWLTSGTNNEQFF. CDR3 coding DNA: TGTGCCAGCAGCTTATGGTTGACTAGCGGGACGAACAATGAGCAGTTCTTC.

The V call is TRBV2, the J call TRBJ2-1, with D unresolved. The CDR3 covers 18 residues. The V and J ends lost 3 bases and 0 bases respectively, with 18 bases between them. Germline values: CDR1 SNHLY, CDR2 FYNNEI. CDR3 nucleotides: TGTGCCAGCAGTGAGTTGTATGGGGTCCGGAGCTCCTACAATGAGCAGTTCTTC. It specifies CASSELYGVRSSYNEQFF.

This chain joins TRBV2 and TRBJ1-6, with 9 bases matching TRBD1. Trimming took 6 bases from V and 9 from J; bases not matched to a gene: 6. Germline CDR1 reads SNHLY; CDR2 reads FYNNEI. CDR3 length equals 14 residues. The CDR3: CASRRTGAGSPLHF. In nucleotides, the CDR3 is TGTGCCAGCAGACGGACAGGGGCCGGTTCACCCCTCCACTTT.

The rearrangement links TRBV7-2 to TRBJ1-5; D unclear. Trimming stripped 1 base from V and 4 bases from J, with 5 bases between. This CDR3 has 13 residues. CDR1 and CDR2 (germline): SGHTA, FQGNSA. CDR3 nucleotides: TGTGCCAGCAGCTTAGTGTCGAATCAGCCCCAGCATTTT. Translating it yields CASSLVSNQPQHF.

This clonotype has a handful of counts. The chain combines TRBV29-1 with TRBJ1-2; 7 bases are shared with TRBD1. The J segment lost 4 bases and the V segment lost 4 bases, leaving 6 bases of the junction unmatched. CDR1 and CDR2 from the germline V gene are SQVTM and ANQGSEA. This CDR3 region has 13 residues. In DNA, the CDR3 is TGCAGCGTTGGACAGGGAGATGGCTATGGCTACACCTTC. This gives the protein CSVGQGDGYGYTF.

In this sample, this clonotype turned up a few times. The V call is TRBV5-1, the J call TRBJ2-1, with 11 bases matching TRBD1. J lost 5 bases, V lost 1 base, and 8 bases had no gene match. The CDR3 contains 17 residues. Per germline, CDR1 SGHRS and CDR2 YFSETQ. The CDR3 DNA is TGCGCCAGCAGCTTGCCTGGGACAGGGGGAGGAGACAATGAGCAGTTCTTC. Translation gives CASSLPGTGGGDNEQFF.

The rearrangement uses TRBV19 and TRBJ2-1; the match to TRBD2 covers 9 bases. The CDR3 consists of 15 residues. CDR1 LNHDA and CDR2 SQIVND come from the germline V gene (reference sequence). The junction had 9 bases not matched to a gene; V was cut back by 5 bases and J by 7 bases. CDR3 residues: CASSDPSGNRNEQFF. The CDR3 DNA follows: TGTGCCAGTAGTGACCCTAGCGGGAATCGGAATGAGCAGTTCTTC.

This sequence joins TRBV7-8 and TRBJ1-5, with 9 nucleotides matching TRBD1. CDR1 SGHVS and CDR2 FQNEAQ come from the germline V gene. V lost 6 bases, J lost 6 bases, and 9 bases stayed unmatched. The length of the CDR3 is 15 residues. For the CDR3, the DNA is TGTGCCAGCAGACCACCGGGACAGGGCCGTCAGCCCCAGCATTTT. Its translation: CASRPPGQGRQPQHF.